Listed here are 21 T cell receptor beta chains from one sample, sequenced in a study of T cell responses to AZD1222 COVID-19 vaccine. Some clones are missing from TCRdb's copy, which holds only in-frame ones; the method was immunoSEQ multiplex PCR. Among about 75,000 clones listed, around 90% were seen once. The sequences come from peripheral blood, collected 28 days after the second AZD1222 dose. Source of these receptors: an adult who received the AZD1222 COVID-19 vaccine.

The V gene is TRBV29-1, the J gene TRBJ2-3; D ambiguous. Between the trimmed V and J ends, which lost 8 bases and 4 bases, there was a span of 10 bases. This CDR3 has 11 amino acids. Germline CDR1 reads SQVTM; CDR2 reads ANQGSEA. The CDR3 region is CSSIVADTQYF. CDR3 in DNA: TGCAGCTCGATAGTTGCAGATACGCAGTATTTT.

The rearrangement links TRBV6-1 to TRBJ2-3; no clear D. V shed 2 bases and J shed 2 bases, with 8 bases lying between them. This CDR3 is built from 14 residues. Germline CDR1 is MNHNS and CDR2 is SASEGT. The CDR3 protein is CASSEPGTTDTQYF. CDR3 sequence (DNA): TGTGCCAGCAGTGAACCGGGTACCACAGATACGCAGTATTTT.

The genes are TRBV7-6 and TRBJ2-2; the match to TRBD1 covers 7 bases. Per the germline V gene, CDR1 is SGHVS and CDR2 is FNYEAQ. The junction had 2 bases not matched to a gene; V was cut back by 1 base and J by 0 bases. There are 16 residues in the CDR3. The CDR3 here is CASSLVQGPNTGELFF. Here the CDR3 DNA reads TGTGCCAGCAGCTTAGTACAGGGGCCGAACACCGGGGAGCTGTTTTTT.

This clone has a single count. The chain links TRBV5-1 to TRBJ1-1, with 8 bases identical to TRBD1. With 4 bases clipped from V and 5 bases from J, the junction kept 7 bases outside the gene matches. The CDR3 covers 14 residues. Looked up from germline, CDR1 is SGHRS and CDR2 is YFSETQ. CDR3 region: CASSGTGGGTEAFF. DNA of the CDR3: TGCGCCAGCAGCGGCACAGGGGGAGGAACTGAAGCTTTCTTT.

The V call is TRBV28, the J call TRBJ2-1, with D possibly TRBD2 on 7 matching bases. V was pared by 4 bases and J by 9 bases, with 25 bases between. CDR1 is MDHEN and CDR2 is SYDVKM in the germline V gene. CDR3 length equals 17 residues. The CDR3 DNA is TGTGCCAGCAGTTCCCTTGACGGGGGGCCAACCCGGAGTGAGCAGTTCTTC. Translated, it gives CASSSLDGGPTRSEQFF.

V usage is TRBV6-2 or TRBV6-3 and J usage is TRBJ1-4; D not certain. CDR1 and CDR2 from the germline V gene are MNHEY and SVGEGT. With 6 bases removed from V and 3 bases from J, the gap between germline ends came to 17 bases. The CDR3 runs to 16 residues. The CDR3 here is CASSPAGALSNEKLFF. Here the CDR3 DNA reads TGTGCCAGCAGCCCCGCGGGAGCTTTATCTAATGAAAAACTGTTTTTT.

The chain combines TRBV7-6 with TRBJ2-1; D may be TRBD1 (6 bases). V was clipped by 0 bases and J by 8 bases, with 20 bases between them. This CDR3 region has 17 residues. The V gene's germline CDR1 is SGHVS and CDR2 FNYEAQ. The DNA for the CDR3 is TGTGCCAGCAGCTTAGCTACCCCTTCCGGGACACGGTATGAGCAGTTCTTC. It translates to CASSLATPSGTRYEQFF.

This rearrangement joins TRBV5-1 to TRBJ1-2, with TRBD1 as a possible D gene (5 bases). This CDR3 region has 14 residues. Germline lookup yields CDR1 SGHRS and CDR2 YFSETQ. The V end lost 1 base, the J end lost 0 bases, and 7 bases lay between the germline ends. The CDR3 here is CASSLQTANYGYTF. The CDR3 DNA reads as TGCGCCAGCAGCTTGCAGACAGCTAACTATGGCTACACCTTC. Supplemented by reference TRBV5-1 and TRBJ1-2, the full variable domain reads KAGVTQTPRYLIKTRGQQVTLSCSPISGHRSVSWYQQTPGQGLQFLFEYFSETQRNKGNFPGRFSGRQFSNSRSEMNVSTLELGDSALYLCASSLQTANYGYTFGSGTRLTVV.

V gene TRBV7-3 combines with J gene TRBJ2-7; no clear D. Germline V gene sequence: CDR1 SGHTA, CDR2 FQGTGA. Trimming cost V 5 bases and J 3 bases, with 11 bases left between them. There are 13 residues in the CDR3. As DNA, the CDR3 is TGTGCCAGCAGCAACGGGCCAAACTACGAGCAGTACTTC. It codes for CASSNGPNYEQYF.

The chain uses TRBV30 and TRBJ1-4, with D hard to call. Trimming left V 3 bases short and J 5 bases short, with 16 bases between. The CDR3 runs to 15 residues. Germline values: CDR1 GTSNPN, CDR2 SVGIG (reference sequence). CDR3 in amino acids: CAWSPGLGLNEKLFF. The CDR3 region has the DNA TGTGCCTGGAGCCCAGGACTAGGCCTCAATGAAAAACTGTTTTTT.

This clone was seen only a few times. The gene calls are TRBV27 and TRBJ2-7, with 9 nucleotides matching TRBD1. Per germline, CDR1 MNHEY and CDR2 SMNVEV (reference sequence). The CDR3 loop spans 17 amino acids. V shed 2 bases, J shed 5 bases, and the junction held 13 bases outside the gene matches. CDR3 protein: CASSLAGTGPRDHEQYF. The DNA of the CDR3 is TGTGCCAGCAGTTTAGCCGGGACAGGGCCGAGGGACCACGAGCAGTACTTC.

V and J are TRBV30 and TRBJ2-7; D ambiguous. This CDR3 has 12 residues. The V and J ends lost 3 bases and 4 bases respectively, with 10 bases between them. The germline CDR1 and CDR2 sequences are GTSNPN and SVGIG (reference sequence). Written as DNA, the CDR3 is TGTGCCTGGAGGTTTGGCAGTTACGAGCAGTACTTC. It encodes CAWRFGSYEQYF.

CDR3 amino acids: CASSHPPGGNTEAFF. DNA of the CDR3: TGCGCCAGCAGCCATCCCCCTGGAGGAAACACTGAAGCTTTCTTT. The chain couples TRBV4-1 to TRBJ1-1; D not resolved. CDR1 is MGHRA and CDR2 is YSYEKL in the germline V gene. The CDR3 spans 15 residues. Trimming removed 3 bases at V and 2 bases at J, with 13 bases between.

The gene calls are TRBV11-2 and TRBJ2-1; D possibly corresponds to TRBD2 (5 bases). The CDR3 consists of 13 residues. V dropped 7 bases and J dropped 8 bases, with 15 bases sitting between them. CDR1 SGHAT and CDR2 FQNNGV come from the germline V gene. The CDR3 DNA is TGTGCCAGCACTTCCGCGGGCCGGGATGAGCAGTTCTTC. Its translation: CASTSAGRDEQFF.

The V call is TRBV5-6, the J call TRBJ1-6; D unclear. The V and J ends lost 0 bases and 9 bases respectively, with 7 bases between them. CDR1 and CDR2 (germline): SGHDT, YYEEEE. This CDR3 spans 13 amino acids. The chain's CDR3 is CASSLGTGSPLHF. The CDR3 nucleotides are TGTGCCAGCAGCTTGGGGACCGGTTCACCCCTCCACTTT.

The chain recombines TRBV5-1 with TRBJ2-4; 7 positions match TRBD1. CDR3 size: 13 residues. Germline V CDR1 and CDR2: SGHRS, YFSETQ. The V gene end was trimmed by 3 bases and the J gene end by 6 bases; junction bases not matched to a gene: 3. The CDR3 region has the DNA TGCGCCAGCAGCTCGGGGACAGCAAACATTCAGTACTTC. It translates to CASSSGTANIQYF.

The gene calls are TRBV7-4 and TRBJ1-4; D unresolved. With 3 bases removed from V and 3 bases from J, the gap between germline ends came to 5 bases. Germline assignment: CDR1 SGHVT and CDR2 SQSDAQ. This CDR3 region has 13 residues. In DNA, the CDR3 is TGTGCCAGCAGCTTTCAGTCTAATGAAAAACTGTTTTTT. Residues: CASSFQSNEKLFF.

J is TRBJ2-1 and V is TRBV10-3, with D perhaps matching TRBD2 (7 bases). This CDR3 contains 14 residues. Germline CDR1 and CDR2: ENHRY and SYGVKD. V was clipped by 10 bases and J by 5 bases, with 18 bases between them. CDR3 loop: CATVGGEGDNEQFF. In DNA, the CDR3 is TGTGCCACCGTAGGGGGGGAAGGCGACAATGAGCAGTTCTTC.

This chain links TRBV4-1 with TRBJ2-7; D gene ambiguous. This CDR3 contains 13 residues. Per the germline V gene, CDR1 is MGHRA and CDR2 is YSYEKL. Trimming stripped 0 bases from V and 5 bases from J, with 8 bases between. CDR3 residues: CASSQEVPDEQYF. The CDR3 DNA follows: TGCGCCAGCAGCCAAGAGGTCCCTGACGAGCAGTACTTC.

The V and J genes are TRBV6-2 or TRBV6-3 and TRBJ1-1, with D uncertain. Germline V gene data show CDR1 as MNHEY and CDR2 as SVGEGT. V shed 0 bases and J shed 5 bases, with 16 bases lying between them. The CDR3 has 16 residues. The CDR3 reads CASSYSNRGVGTEAFF. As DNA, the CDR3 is TGTGCCAGCAGTTACTCGAATCGCGGGGTAGGGACTGAAGCTTTCTTT.

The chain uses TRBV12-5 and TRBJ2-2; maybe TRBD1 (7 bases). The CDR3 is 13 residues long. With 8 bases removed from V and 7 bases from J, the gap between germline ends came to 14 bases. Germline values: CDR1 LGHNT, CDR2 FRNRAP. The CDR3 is CASTGDFVGELFF. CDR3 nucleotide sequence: TGTGCTAGTACAGGGGACTTTGTCGGGGAGCTGTTTTTT.